The present T cell receptor (beta chain) was sequenced within a study of CD8+ T cells in alopecia areata. General study points: Normal skin contains resident alphabeta T cells, and these are also sequenced in scalp samples. Mice showed TCR sharing more clearly than patients did, possibly owing to HLA. Affected scalp, especially in alopecia totalis/universalis, had a higher clonality than normal scalp did.

CDR3 size: 12 residues. Trimming stripped 4 bases from V and 6 bases from J, with 10 bases between. Germline V gene data show CDR1 as MNHNS and CDR2 as SASEGT. Points on this clone: Its target is not known.

Sequencing used cDNA as its template, made by extracting RNA and reverse transcribing it. Sequenced by immunoSEQ multiplex PCR; TCRdb stores in-frame clones only, minus some. The table includes about 200,000 clones, around three fifths detected once. The chain is built from TRBV6-1 and TRBJ2-7, with D possibly TRBD2 on 5 matching bases. The sequencing sample was made of CD8+ T cells sorted from blood. This sequence was found in a human donor in good health. This chain's CDR3 is CASSAPAGEQYF. CDR3 coding DNA: TGTGCCAGCAGTGCTCCCGCGGGCGAGCAGTACTTC.